Given below is one TCR beta chain in context. This CDR3 is built from 13 residues. Trimming removed 6 bases from V and 4 bases from J, with 9 bases in between. The data were obtained in a study of blood T cell repertoires in COVID-19. Background on the study: The United States, Italy and Spain were the sources of the acute and convalescent COVID-19 samples.

Here immunoSEQ multiplex PCR was the method, and the copy in TCRdb shows in-frame clones only, minus some. Among fewer than 200,000 clones, 80% to 95% were seen once, and the ten largest hold approximately 0.5%. The receptor was isolated from a man in his forties or fifties with acute or convalescent COVID-19. The chain has TRBV12-3 or TRBV12-4 and TRBJ1-4; TRBD1 is a possible D gene (5 bases). Sequenced: peripheral blood. The chain's CDR3 is CASSPGDNEKLFF. The CDR3 DNA follows: TGTGCCAGCAGCCCGGGGGATAATGAAAAACTGTTTTTT.